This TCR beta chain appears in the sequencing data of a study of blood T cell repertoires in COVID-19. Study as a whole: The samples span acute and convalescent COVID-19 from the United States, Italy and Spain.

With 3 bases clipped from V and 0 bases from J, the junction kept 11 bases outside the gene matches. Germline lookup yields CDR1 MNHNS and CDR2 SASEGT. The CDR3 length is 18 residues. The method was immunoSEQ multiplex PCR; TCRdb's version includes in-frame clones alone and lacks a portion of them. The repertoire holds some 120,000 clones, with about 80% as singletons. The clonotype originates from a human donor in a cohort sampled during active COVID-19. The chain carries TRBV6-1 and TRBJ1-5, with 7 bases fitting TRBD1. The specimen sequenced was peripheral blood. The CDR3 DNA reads TGTGCCAGCAGTGACCCCCGGGACAGCCGTTATAGCAATCAGCCCCAGCATTTT. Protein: CASSDPRDSRYSNQPQHF.